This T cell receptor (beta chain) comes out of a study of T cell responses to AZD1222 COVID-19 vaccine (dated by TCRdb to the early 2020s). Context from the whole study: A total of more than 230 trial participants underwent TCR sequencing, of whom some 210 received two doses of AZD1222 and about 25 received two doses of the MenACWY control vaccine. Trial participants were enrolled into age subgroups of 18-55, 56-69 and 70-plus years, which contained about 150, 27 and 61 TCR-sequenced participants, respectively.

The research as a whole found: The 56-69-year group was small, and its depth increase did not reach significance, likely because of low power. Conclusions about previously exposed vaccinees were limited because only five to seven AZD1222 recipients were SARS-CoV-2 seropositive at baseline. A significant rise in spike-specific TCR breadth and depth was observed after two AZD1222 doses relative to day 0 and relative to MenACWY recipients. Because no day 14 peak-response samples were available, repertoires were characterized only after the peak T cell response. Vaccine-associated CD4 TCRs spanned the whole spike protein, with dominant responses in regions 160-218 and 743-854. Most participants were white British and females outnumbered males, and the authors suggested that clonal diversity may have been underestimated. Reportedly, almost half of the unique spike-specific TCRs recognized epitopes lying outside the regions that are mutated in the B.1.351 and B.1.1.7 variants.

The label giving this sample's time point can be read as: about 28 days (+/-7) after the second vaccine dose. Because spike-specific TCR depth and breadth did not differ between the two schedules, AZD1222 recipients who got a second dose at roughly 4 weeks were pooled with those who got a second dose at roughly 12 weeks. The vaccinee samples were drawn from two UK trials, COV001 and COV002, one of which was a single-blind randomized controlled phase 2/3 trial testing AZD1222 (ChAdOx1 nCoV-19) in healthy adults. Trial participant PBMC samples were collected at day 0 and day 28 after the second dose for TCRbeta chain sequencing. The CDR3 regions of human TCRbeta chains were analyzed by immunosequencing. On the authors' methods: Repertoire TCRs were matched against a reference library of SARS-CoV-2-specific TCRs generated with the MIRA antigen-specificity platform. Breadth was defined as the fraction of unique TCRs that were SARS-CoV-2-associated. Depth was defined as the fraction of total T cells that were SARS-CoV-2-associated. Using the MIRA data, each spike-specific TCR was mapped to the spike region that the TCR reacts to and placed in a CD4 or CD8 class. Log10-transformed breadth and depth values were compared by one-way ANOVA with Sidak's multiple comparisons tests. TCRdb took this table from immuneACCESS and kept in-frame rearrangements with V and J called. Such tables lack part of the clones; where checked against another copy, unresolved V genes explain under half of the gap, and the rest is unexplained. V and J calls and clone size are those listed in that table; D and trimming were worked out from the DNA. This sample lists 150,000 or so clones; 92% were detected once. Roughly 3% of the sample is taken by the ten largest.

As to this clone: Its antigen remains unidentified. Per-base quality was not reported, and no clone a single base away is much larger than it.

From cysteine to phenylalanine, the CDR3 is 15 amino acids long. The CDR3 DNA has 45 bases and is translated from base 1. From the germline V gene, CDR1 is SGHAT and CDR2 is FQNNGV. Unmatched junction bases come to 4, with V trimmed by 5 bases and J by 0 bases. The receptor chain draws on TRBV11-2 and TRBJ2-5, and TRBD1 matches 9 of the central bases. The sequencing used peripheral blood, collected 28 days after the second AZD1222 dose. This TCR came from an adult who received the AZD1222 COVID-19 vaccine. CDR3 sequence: CASSPGTGYQETQYF. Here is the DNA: TGTGCCAGCAGCCCCGGGACAGGGTACCAAGAGACCCAGTACTTC.